This entry is about one TCR beta chain. Its antigen is unknown. The data stem from a study of shared clonotypes between healthy human individuals. Study results and limitations: The sharing of 4.5% to 5.5% of naive CD4 clonotypes was seen across several donors.

The naive CD8 fraction comprised CD45RO-negative cells positively selected for CCR7 and excluded terminally differentiated effector memory CD45RA+ cells. V gave up 0 bases and J gave up 9 bases, with 10 bases separating them. The CDR3 totals 13 residues. Germline CDR1 SGHRS, CDR2 YFSETQ. The data were produced by immunoSEQ multiplex PCR, yet TCRdb's version contains in-frame clones alone and is incomplete. This sample has around 2,000,000 clones, with 85% to 95% found just once. Material: naive CD8+ T cells from PBMCs. This TCR was sampled from a man younger than 30 in good health. Some clones in this sample may be carry-over from other donors' samples. The V and J genes are TRBV5-1 and TRBJ2-1; TRBD2 might be the D (5 bases). The CDR3 coding sequence is TGCGCCAGCAGCTTGGGGAGCGCGGGTGAGCAGTTCTTC. This encodes CASSLGSAGEQFF.